A selection of T cell receptor beta chains follows, all from one sample in a study of CD8+ T cells in alopecia areata. The repertoire was sequenced with immunoSEQ multiplex PCR; TCRdb's copy has only in-frame clones and lacks some. The sample has roughly 220,000 clones; over 60% are singletons. This specimen was CD4+ T cells sorted from blood, taken at approximately week 42, from a patient treated with tofacitinib. The source is a human donor with alopecia areata. CDR3s include the opening cysteine and the closing phenylalanine or tryptophan. The order of the fields is J gene, clone size, V gene, D gene, CDR3 DNA, CDR3 protein. D genes are given only for firm matches. Not every row has a clone size; where given, it reads once, few, many or a size class.

J: TRBJ2-1
size: few
V: TRBV29-1
D: NA
DNA: TGCAGCGTTCGCACGAGCAGCTCCTACAATGAGCAGTTCTTC
CDR3: CSVRTSSSYNEQFF

J: TRBJ1-2
size: NA
V: TRBV15
D: NA
DNA: TGTGCCACCAGCAGAGATCGAGGGCAGGGAATTGGCTACACCTTC
CDR3: CATSRDRGQGIGYTF

J: TRBJ2-1
size: NA
V: TRBV30
D: NA
DNA: TGTGCCTGGAGGGGACTCAATGAGCAGTTCTTC
CDR3: CAWRGLNEQFF

J: TRBJ2-7
size: once
V: TRBV7-2
D: NA
DNA: TGTGCCAGCAGCTTAATTGGAAGGGCCGAGCAGTACTTC
CDR3: CASSLIGRAEQYF

J: TRBJ2-2
size: NA
V: TRBV6-5
D: TRBD1
DNA: TGTGCCAGCAGTTACTCAGGGACAGGGGGCACCGGGGAGCTGTTTTTT
CDR3: CASSYSGTGGTGELFF

J: TRBJ2-5
size: few
V: TRBV7-2
D: NA
DNA: TGTGCCAGCAGCTTACGCCGGTCGGAACACCGAGAGACCCAGTACTTC
CDR3: CASSLRRSEHRETQYF

J: TRBJ1-5
size: NA
V: TRBV29-1
D: NA
DNA: TGCAGCGTTGAGGTAGGAGGGGATAGCAATCAGCCCCAGCATTTT
CDR3: CSVEVGGDSNQPQHF

J: TRBJ2-1
size: few
V: TRBV7-2
D: TRBD2
DNA: TGTGCCAGCAGCTTCCACCTAGCGGGGGGATACAATGAGCAGTTCTTC
CDR3: CASSFHLAGGYNEQFF

J: TRBJ2-1
size: NA
V: TRBV29-1
D: NA
DNA: TGCAGCGTTGGTTTCGCCAATGAGCAGTTCTTC
CDR3: CSVGFANEQFF

J: TRBJ1-1
size: few
V: TRBV29-1
D: NA
DNA: TGCAGCGTTGAAGTTCGGGGACTCTCTGAAGCTTTCTTT
CDR3: CSVEVRGLSEAFF

J: TRBJ1-1
size: NA
V: TRBV6-6
D: TRBD1
DNA: TGTGCCAGCCGAGACAGGGCGTTCACTGAAGCTTTCTTT
CDR3: CASRDRAFTEAFF

J: TRBJ2-7
size: NA
V: TRBV7-3
D: NA
DNA: TGTGCCAGCAGCTTGGACGTCTCCCAGAACGGTCCCTACGAGCAGTACTTC
CDR3: CASSLDVSQNGPYEQYF

J: TRBJ2-7
size: NA
V: TRBV15
D: TRBD1
DNA: TGTGCCACCAGCGGAAGACAGGGGCATTACGAGCAGTACTTC
CDR3: CATSGRQGHYEQYF

J: TRBJ2-3
size: NA
V: TRBV29-1
D: NA
DNA: TGCAGCGTTGACAGGGGGGCAGATACGCAGTATTTT
CDR3: CSVDRGADTQYF

J: TRBJ2-1
size: many
V: TRBV11-2
D: TRBD2
DNA: TGTGCCAGCAGCCTCCCCAGCGGGGGGGCCCGTCATGAGCAGTTCTTC
CDR3: CASSLPSGGARHEQFF

J: TRBJ1-2
size: few
V: TRBV7-2
D: NA
DNA: TGTGCCAGCAGCCCTCAGACAGGAGGCTATGGCTACACCTTC
CDR3: CASSPQTGGYGYTF

J: TRBJ1-1
size: NA
V: TRBV15
D: NA
DNA: TGTGCCACCAGCAGTTCAGGACGGGCTGAAGCTTTCTTT
CDR3: CATSSSGRAEAFF

J: TRBJ1-2
size: NA
V: TRBV5-4
D: TRBD1
DNA: TGTGCCAGCAGCAGCCAGACGACAGGGGTCTATGGCTACACCTTC
CDR3: CASSSQTTGVYGYTF

J: TRBJ1-2
size: NA
V: TRBV14
D: NA
DNA: TGTGCCAGCAGCCAAGCGGGTAGAAACTATGGCTACACCTTC
CDR3: CASSQAGRNYGYTF

J: TRBJ1-4
size: NA
V: TRBV2
D: NA
DNA: TGTGCCAGCTCCCTTGAGGCTAATGAAAAACTGTTTTTT
CDR3: CASSLEANEKLFF

J: TRBJ2-3
size: NA
V: TRBV4-3
D: NA
DNA: TGCGCCAGCAGCCAAGATCTCCTTCTCCCAGATACGCAGTATTTT
CDR3: CASSQDLLLPDTQYF

J: TRBJ2-1
size: NA
V: TRBV5-1
D: TRBD2
DNA: TGCGCCAGCAGCAACACGGGGGGTCACAATGAGCAGTTCTTC
CDR3: CASSNTGGHNEQFF

J: TRBJ1-4
size: NA
V: TRBV14
D: TRBD1
DNA: TGTGCCAGCAGCCAAAGGACAGGGGGCGGAGGTGAAAAACTGTTTTTT
CDR3: CASSQRTGGGGEKLFF

J: TRBJ2-5
size: NA
V: TRBV7-2
D: NA
DNA: TGTGCCAGCAGCTCCGGGAACCAAGAGACCCAGTACTTC
CDR3: CASSSGNQETQYF

J: TRBJ1-2
size: NA
V: TRBV29-1
D: NA
DNA: TGCAGCGTTGTAGGGTTGGACTACACCTTC
CDR3: CSVVGLDYTF

J: TRBJ2-3
size: NA
V: TRBV29-1
D: NA
DNA: TGCAGCGCCGTACTCACAGATACGCAGTATTTT
CDR3: CSAVLTDTQYF

J: TRBJ2-6
size: few
V: TRBV2
D: TRBD1
DNA: TGTGCCGGCGCGACAGGGGGTTTTGCTGGGGCCAACGTCCTGACTTTC
CDR3: CAGATGGFAGANVLTF

J: TRBJ2-2
size: NA
V: TRBV25-1
D: NA
DNA: TGTGCCAGCAGTCAAAACACCGGGGAGCTGTTTTTT
CDR3: CASSQNTGELFF

J: TRBJ1-4
size: NA
V: TRBV30
D: NA
DNA: TGTGCCTGGAGGCAAACAGGGAATTCTGAAAAACTGTTTTTT
CDR3: CAWRQTGNSEKLFF

J: TRBJ1-6
size: NA
V: TRBV7-2
D: NA
DNA: TGTGCCAGCAGCTTCGATTCACCCCTCCACTTT
CDR3: CASSFDSPLHF

J: TRBJ2-7
size: NA
V: TRBV15
D: NA
DNA: TGTGCCACCAGCATCCATAAGGAGCACGAGCAGTACTTC
CDR3: CATSIHKEHEQYF

J: TRBJ1-1
size: few
V: TRBV7-9
D: NA
DNA: TGTGCCAGCAGCTTAATGGAAAACACTGAAGCTTTCTTT
CDR3: CASSLMENTEAFF

J: TRBJ1-5
size: NA
V: TRBV29-1
D: NA
DNA: TGCAGCGTTGGGGGTTTCGGCAATCAGCCCCAGCATTTT
CDR3: CSVGGFGNQPQHF

J: TRBJ2-7
size: NA
V: TRBV4-1
D: NA
DNA: TGCGCCAGCAGCCTGGGACCTATGACCTACGAGCAGTACTTC
CDR3: CASSLGPMTYEQYF

J: TRBJ1-2
size: NA
V: TRBV30
D: TRBD1
DNA: TGTGCCTGGAGTTTGACAACAGGGGGCGCAGGCTACACCTTC
CDR3: CAWSLTTGGAGYTF

J: TRBJ1-1
size: NA
V: TRBV7-2
D: NA
DNA: TGTGCCAGCAGCTCGAGACGGTACACTGAAGCTTTCTTT
CDR3: CASSSRRYTEAFF

J: TRBJ2-1
size: few
V: TRBV7-2
D: NA
DNA: TGTGCCAGCAGCCCCCGGGCCTATGAGCAGTTCTTC
CDR3: CASSPRAYEQFF

J: TRBJ1-5
size: NA
V: TRBV19
D: NA
DNA: TGTGCCAGTAGTATATACGGCAGGGGTGGCAATCAGCCCCAGCATTTT
CDR3: CASSIYGRGGNQPQHF

J: TRBJ2-5
size: NA
V: TRBV6-6
D: NA
DNA: TGTGCCAGCAGTCCCCGGGCCCCCCAAGAGACCCAGTACTTC
CDR3: CASSPRAPQETQYF

J: TRBJ1-2
size: NA
V: TRBV6-5
D: NA
DNA: TGTGCGGCCGGACGGGACTATGGCTACACCTTC
CDR3: CAAGRDYGYTF

J: TRBJ1-1
size: few
V: TRBV29-1
D: NA
DNA: TGCAGCGTTGTTCATGGGGGTGAAGCTTTCTTT
CDR3: CSVVHGGEAFF

J: TRBJ1-4
size: NA
V: TRBV4-3
D: NA
DNA: TGCGCCAGCAGCCTAGCCCTCCTCAGGGGTGCTACTAATGAAAAACTGTTTTTT
CDR3: CASSLALLRGATNEKLFF

J: TRBJ1-1
size: NA
V: TRBV27
D: TRBD1
DNA: TGTGCCAGCAGTCACCGGGACAGGGACAATACTGAAGCTTTCTTT
CDR3: CASSHRDRDNTEAFF

J: TRBJ2-4
size: few
V: TRBV11-2
D: TRBD2
DNA: TGTGCCAGCAGCTTAGAGATAGCGGGGGGGAAAAACATTCAGTACTTC
CDR3: CASSLEIAGGKNIQYF

J: TRBJ1-2
size: NA
V: TRBV9
D: TRBD1
DNA: TGTGCCAGCAGCGTAGGACAGGGCTCGAACTATGGCTACACCTTC
CDR3: CASSVGQGSNYGYTF

J: TRBJ2-4
size: few
V: TRBV30
D: NA
DNA: TGTGCCTGGAGTGGGGACCAAAACATTCAGTACTTC
CDR3: CAWSGDQNIQYF

J: TRBJ1-2
size: NA
V: TRBV29-1
D: NA
DNA: TGCAGCGCCAGGACGGTGAACTATGGCTACACCTTC
CDR3: CSARTVNYGYTF

J: TRBJ1-5
size: NA
V: TRBV30
D: NA
DNA: TGTGCCTGGAGTGAGGGCCGAAATCAGCCCCAGCATTTT
CDR3: CAWSEGRNQPQHF

J: TRBJ2-7
size: NA
V: TRBV11-1
D: NA
DNA: TGTGCCAGCAGCCCAGCCTATCCATACGAGCAGTACTTC
CDR3: CASSPAYPYEQYF

J: TRBJ2-1
size: NA
V: TRBV27
D: NA
DNA: TGTGCCAGCAGTTTCGTGGGGGGCCGGACAGATGAGCAGTTCTTC
CDR3: CASSFVGGRTDEQFF

J: TRBJ2-5
size: NA
V: TRBV5-6
D: TRBD2
DNA: TGTGCCAGCAGCACGGGGGGTCAGAAGACCCAGTACTTC
CDR3: CASSTGGQKTQYF

J: TRBJ1-2
size: NA
V: TRBV4-3
D: NA
DNA: TGCGCCAGCAGCCGAGGGACCTACTATGGCTACACCTTC
CDR3: CASSRGTYYGYTF

J: TRBJ1-2
size: NA
V: TRBV11-3
D: NA
DNA: TGTGCCAGCAGCTTACAGAGCTATGGCTACACCTTC
CDR3: CASSLQSYGYTF

J: TRBJ1-1
size: NA
V: TRBV9
D: NA
DNA: TGTGCCAGCAGCGTGTTAGACGGAGGGACTGAAGCTTTCTTT
CDR3: CASSVLDGGTEAFF

J: TRBJ1-5
size: NA
V: TRBV2
D: TRBD1
DNA: TGTGCCAGCAGGGACAGGAATGGAAATCAGCCCCAGCATTTT
CDR3: CASRDRNGNQPQHF

J: TRBJ2-2
size: NA
V: TRBV30
D: NA
DNA: TGTGCCTGGAGCCGCGGAGGAAACACCGGGGAGCTGTTTTTT
CDR3: CAWSRGGNTGELFF

J: TRBJ2-1
size: NA
V: TRBV10-3
D: NA
DNA: TGTGCCATCAGTGAGTCGACCAGAGAGCAGTTCTTC
CDR3: CAISESTREQFF

J: TRBJ1-2
size: NA
V: TRBV5-6
D: NA
DNA: TGTGCCAGCAGCTTGGAGAGTTTAGGCTACACCTTC
CDR3: CASSLESLGYTF

J: TRBJ2-7
size: NA
V: TRBV6-5
D: TRBD1
DNA: TGTGCCAGCAGTAAGGGACAGGGCGCCTACGAGCAGTACTTC
CDR3: CASSKGQGAYEQYF

J: TRBJ2-1
size: many
V: TRBV15
D: NA
DNA: TGTGCCACCCAGCCCGGGGGAGACTACAATGAGCAGTTCTTC
CDR3: CATQPGGDYNEQFF